These 21 T cell receptor beta chains share one sample of origin, sequenced in a study of T cell responses to AZD1222 COVID-19 vaccine. Sequencing was performed with immunoSEQ multiplex PCR; in TCRdb, only in-frame clones are kept and a portion is missing. The sample lists 140,000 to 150,000 clones; approximately 94% were seen once. Material: peripheral blood, obtained on day 0 of AZD1222 vaccination. Receptors originate from an adult in good health.

This chain links TRBV5-1 with TRBJ2-5; maybe TRBD2 (5 bases). V was shortened by 8 bases and J by 5 bases, with 16 bases between the two germline ends. Germline V lookup: CDR1 SGHRS, CDR2 YFSETQ. CDR3 length: 13 residues. CDR3 in amino acids: CASARGNKETQYF. The CDR3 DNA reads TGCGCCAGTGCACGGGGAAATAAGGAGACCCAGTACTTC.

The chain employs TRBV4-1 and TRBJ1-2; 7 nucleotides align to TRBD1. The V and J ends lost 2 bases and 4 bases, in that order; junction bases with no gene match: 7. This CDR3 spans 15 amino acids. Germline V gene data show CDR1 as MGHRA and CDR2 as YSYEKL. In DNA, the CDR3 is TGCGCCAGCAGCCAACGAAGGGGGCTGGGCTATGGCTACACCTTC. Its protein is CASSQRRGLGYGYTF.

This clone appeared once. The CDR3 DNA is TGTGCCAGCAGTTACGACGATAGGGGCCAACTCGAGCAGTACTTC. Encoded protein: CASSYDDRGQLEQYF. The V and J genes are TRBV6-5 and TRBJ2-7, with D maybe TRBD1 (5 bases). The CDR3 has 15 amino acids. V lost 2 bases and J lost 6, with 17 bases in between. Germline CDR1 is MNHEY and CDR2 is SVGAGI.

This chain uses TRBV4-1 with TRBJ2-1; a weak D match, TRBD1 (5 bases). The CDR3 consists of 20 residues. The germline CDR1 and CDR2 sequences are MGHRA and YSYEKL. The ends were cut back, 3 bases at V and 5 bases at J, with 29 bases in the middle. The CDR3 region has the DNA TGCGCCAGCAGCCATCGACCCTTCCGGACAACTACCCGAACGAACAATGAGCAGTTCTTC. Protein sequence: CASSHRPFRTTTRTNNEQFF.

The chain employs TRBV4-1 and TRBJ2-1; possible D gene TRBD2, 6 bases. Germline assignment: CDR1 MGHRA and CDR2 YSYEKL. The V and J ends lost 1 base and 12 bases respectively, with 19 bases between them. This CDR3 has 15 amino acids. The DNA for the CDR3 is TGCGCCAGCAGCCAAGGGCCTCGCGGGGATACTGGGCAGTTCTTC. It encodes CASSQGPRGDTGQFF.

The chain employs TRBV4-2 and TRBJ2-2; 12 positions match TRBD2. CDR1 and CDR2 from the germline V gene are LGHNA and YNFKEQ. Trimming took 0 bases from V and 7 from J; bases not matched to a gene: 9. There are 18 residues in the CDR3. DNA of the CDR3: TGTGCCAGCAGCCAAGAGGGGCTAGCGGGGGGGCTAGTCGGGGAGCTGTTTTTT. This translates into CASSQEGLAGGLVGELFF.

The V and J genes are TRBV6-5 and TRBJ1-4, with a weak D call TRBD1 (5 bases). The CDR3 length is 15 residues. Germline CDR1 reads MNHEY; CDR2 reads SVGAGI. V dropped 1 base and J dropped 6 bases, with 12 bases sitting between them. The DNA for the CDR3 is TGTGCCAGCAGTTACTTGGGGGTAGGAGATGAAAAACTGTTTTTT. This sequence encodes CASSYLGVGDEKLFF.

The chain employs TRBV6-5 and TRBJ1-5, with TRBD1 matching over 7 bases. CDR3 size: 15 residues. Trimming removed 4 bases from V and 1 base from J; junction bases left unmatched: 4. Germline V gene data show CDR1 as MNHEY and CDR2 as SVGAGI. CDR3 DNA sequence: TGTGCCAGCAGTTTTGACAGGGCCAGCAATCAGCCCCAGCATTTT. Encoded protein: CASSFDRASNQPQHF.

The chain links TRBV18 to TRBJ2-3, with TRBD2 identical over 10 bases. CDR1 and CDR2 from the germline V gene are KGHSH and LQKENI. CDR3 size: 15 residues. J gave up 5 bases and V 3 bases, and 5 bases lay outside the gene matches. CDR3 coding DNA: TGTGCCAGCTCACCTACTAGCGGGGTATTAGATACGCAGTATTTT. This encodes CASSPTSGVLDTQYF.

This clone was picked up a small number of times. The chain carries TRBV19 and TRBJ1-4; no definite D call. CDR1 is LNHDA and CDR2 is SQIVND in the germline V gene (reference sequence). V was shortened by 1 base and J by 8 bases, with 11 bases between the two germline ends. This CDR3 contains 14 residues. The CDR3 DNA follows: TGTGCCAGTAGTATAGGACAAGAGGTGGAAAAACTGTTTTTT. It codes for CASSIGQEVEKLFF.

Only one count was recorded for this clone. This sequence joins TRBV19 and TRBJ1-2; maybe TRBD1 (5 bases). This CDR3 is 16 amino acids long. Germline CDR1 is LNHDA and CDR2 is SQIVND (reference sequence). The V and J ends lost 5 bases and 0 bases respectively, with 16 bases between them. The CDR3 spells CASSSTPGRPNYGYTF. CDR3 coding DNA: TGTGCCAGTAGTTCTACGCCGGGACGGCCTAACTATGGCTACACCTTC.

V is TRBV9 and J is TRBJ2-3, with 11 bases that match TRBD2. The V and J ends lost 3 bases and 4 bases, in that order; junction bases with no gene match: 7. From germline, CDR1 is SGDLS and CDR2 YYNGEE. This CDR3 has 16 residues. CDR3 coding DNA: TGTGCCAGCAGCGACGCGTTAGCGGGGGGGCCAGATACGCAGTATTTT. It is translated as CASSDALAGGPDTQYF. The variable domain in full, completed from reference TRBV9 and TRBJ2-3, reads DSGVTQTPKHLITATGQRVTLRCSPRSGDLSVYWYQQSLDQGLQFLIQYYNGEERAKGNILERFSAQQFPDLHSELNLSSLELGDSALYFCASSDALAGGPDTQYFGPGTRLTVL.

V is TRBV30 and J is TRBJ1-3; no clear D gene. The CDR3 extends over 12 amino acids. Germline CDR1 GTSNPN, CDR2 SVGIG (reference sequence). The V end was cut by 2 bases, the J end by 4 bases, with 6 bases between. CDR3 nucleotide sequence: TGTGCCTGGAGTCCCCTCGGAAACACCATATATTTT. As protein: CAWSPLGNTIYF.

The chain joins TRBV3-1 (or the pseudogene TRBV3-2) to TRBJ1-2; 10 bases line up with TRBD1. The J segment lost 7 bases and the V segment lost 0 bases, leaving 8 bases of the junction unmatched. Germline V gene lookup returns CDR1 LGHDT and CDR2 YNNKEL (reference sequence). The CDR3 is 16 amino acids. The chain's CDR3 is CASSQDLPDRGLGYTF. The CDR3 DNA is TGTGCCAGCAGCCAAGATCTACCCGACAGGGGGCTTGGCTACACCTTC.

V and J are TRBV7-6 and TRBJ2-1; TRBD2 aligns across 16 bases. Germline values: CDR1 SGHVS, CDR2 FNYEAQ. Germline trimming cut 4 bases from V and 12 bases from J; bases unmatched to any gene: 9. CDR3 length: 16 residues. CDR3 nucleotide sequence: TGTGCCAGCAGCTCACAGGGACTAGCGGGGGGGCTTGGGCAGTTCTTC. Encoded protein: CASSSQGLAGGLGQFF.

The V call is TRBV5-1, the J call TRBJ1-2; no firm D call. V dropped 3 bases and J dropped 10 bases, with 19 bases sitting between them. CDR1 is SGHRS, CDR2 YFSETQ, per germline. This CDR3 region has 14 residues. In DNA form, the CDR3 reads TGCGCCAGCAGCTCCCTCCCTGATGTGTTGATCTACACCTTC. It yields the protein CASSSLPDVLIYTF.

This clone was observed a handful of times. Within the sample, other DNA sequences also encode this same CDR3. This rearrangement joins TRBV19 to TRBJ1-4; D perhaps matches TRBD1 (5 bases). Trimming took 11 bases from V and 0 from J, leaving 16 bases between them. Germline CDR1 and CDR2: LNHDA and SQIVND (reference sequence). This CDR3 has 15 residues. The CDR3 nucleotides are TGTGCCTCCTCCCCAGGGACGGCAACTAATGAAAAACTGTTTTTT. Amino acids: CASSPGTATNEKLFF.

V and J are TRBV6-6 and TRBJ2-6, with 13 bases fitting TRBD2. The CDR3 runs 15 residues. Per the germline V gene, CDR1 is MNHNY and CDR2 is SVGAGI (reference sequence). Losses at the gene ends were 8 bases for V and 2 bases for J; bases not matched to a gene: 0. In DNA form, the CDR3 reads TGTGCCAGCGGACTAGCGGGGGCTGGGGCCAACGTCCTGACTTTC. Amino acids: CASGLAGAGANVLTF.

The chain links TRBV30 to TRBJ1-1; no clear D. CDR1 and CDR2 from the germline V gene are GTSNPN and SVGIG (reference sequence). CDR3 size: 13 residues. V was clipped by 0 bases and J by 3 bases, with 8 bases between them. The CDR3 loop reads CAWSVKGDTEAFF. The CDR3 DNA is TGTGCCTGGAGTGTAAAAGGAGACACTGAAGCTTTCTTT.

The chain joins TRBV19 to TRBJ2-3, with 10 bases lining up with TRBD2. This CDR3 spans 16 amino acids. Losses at the gene ends were 3 bases for V and 2 bases for J; bases not matched to a gene: 5. CDR1 is LNHDA, CDR2 SQIVND, per germline (reference sequence). CDR3 loop: CASSILAGANTDTQYF. CDR3 sequence (DNA): TGTGCCAGTAGTATCCTAGCGGGGGCCAACACAGATACGCAGTATTTT.

Concerning this clone itself: At the DNA level, this CDR3 is encoded by other sequences in the same sample as well. The rearrangement uses TRBV3-1 (or the pseudogene TRBV3-2) and TRBJ2-7, with D uncertain. Trimming shortened V by 0 bases and J by 4 bases, and 4 bases separated the two germline ends. From germline, CDR1 is LGHDT and CDR2 YNNKEL (reference sequence). This CDR3 has 12 residues. DNA of the CDR3: TGTGCCAGCAGCCAAGATAGGTACGAGCAGTACTTC. Amino acids: CASSQDRYEQYF.